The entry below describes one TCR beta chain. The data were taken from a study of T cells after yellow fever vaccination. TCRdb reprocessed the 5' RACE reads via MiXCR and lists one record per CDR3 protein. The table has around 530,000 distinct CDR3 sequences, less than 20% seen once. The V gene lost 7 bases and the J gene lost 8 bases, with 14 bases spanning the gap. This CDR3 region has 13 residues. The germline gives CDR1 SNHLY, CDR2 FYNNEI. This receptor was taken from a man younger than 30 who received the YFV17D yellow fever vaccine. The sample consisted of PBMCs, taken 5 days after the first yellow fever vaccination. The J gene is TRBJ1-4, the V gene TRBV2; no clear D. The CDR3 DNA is TGTGCCAGCAACCTTGAGGGTCGGGAAAAACTGTTTTTT. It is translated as CASNLEGREKLFF.